A selection of T cell receptor beta chains follows, all from one sample in a study of beta chain features in type 1 diabetes. Method: immunoSEQ multiplex PCR; TCRdb's copy keeps in-frame clones and lacks some. The table shows 250,000 to 300,000 clones, with around 7.3% occurring only once. Sequenced material: central memory CD4+ T cells from blood. Receptor source: a woman aged 18-29 years in good health. CDR3s include the opening cysteine and the closing phenylalanine or tryptophan. D genes are given only for firm matches.

TRBV4-3 | NA | CASSQTQGSVRNEQFF
TRBV7-6 | TRBD1 | CASSQGQGYGYTF
TRBV6-5 | NA | CASIPRSADTQYF
TRBV7-7 | NA | CAPVFRTNEKLFF
TRBV9 | NA | CASSFLASDEQFF
TRBV5-1 | NA | CASSLGAGTDTQYF
TRBV4-1 | TRBD1 | CASSQTGASSYNEQFF
TRBV4-2 | NA | CASSQDRTGGEKLFF
TRBV4-2 | NA | CASSLQGQANYGYTF
TRBV7-9 | NA | CASSAKLATDTQYF
TRBV7-2 | TRBD1 | CASSLGQRGSPLHF
TRBV19 | TRBD1 | CASNRQGGYGYTF
TRBV25-1 | TRBD2 | CASSPYWGGSGELFF
TRBV2 | TRBD2 | CASRALGLAGEQYF
TRBV5-1 | NA | CASSLEPGAISTEAFF
TRBV4-2 | NA | CASSQETEPNEKLFF
TRBV19 | NA | CASSPILVNTEAFF
TRBV7-8 | TRBD1 | CASRPRGNRGADTQYF
TRBV20-1 | NA | CSATGVLEAFF
TRBV7-2 | NA | CASTFQGKRATQYF
TRBV5-1 | TRBD2 | CASTLGGTSTDTQYF
TRBV6-5 | NA | CASSKQLNTEAFF
TRBV2 | TRBD1 | CASSDYRGTNQPQHF
TRBV2 | TRBD1 | CASRGQGGQPQHF
TRBV19 | NA | CASSIAQRDTQYF
TRBV6-5 | NA | CASSLTYSNQPQHF
TRBV18 | NA | CASSPRGGHTDTQYF
TRBV7-2 | NA | CASSLRGRETQYF
TRBV6-5 | NA | CASMYRANTEAFF
TRBV6-5 | NA | CASRAPGQVTGELFF
TRBV19 | TRBD1 | CASRTGLTYNEQFF
TRBV11-1 | NA | CASTGMNTEAFF
TRBV4-2 | NA | CASSQDVVRQVDQPQHF
TRBV7-2 | NA | CASSLGRVRTEAFF
TRBV29-1 | NA | CSVLKTQETQYF
TRBV14 | NA | CASSRTRSGYTF
TRBV5-1 | NA | CASSRTGSYSPLHF
TRBV6-6 | NA | CASSYGQMYNEQFF
TRBV5-1 | TRBD1 | CASSFGDSNYGYTF
TRBV7-3 | NA | CASSSGSSEQFF
TRBV7-2 | TRBD1 | CASSLRDRGSSPLHF
TRBV14 | TRBD1 | CASSQLQGTGGGYGYTF
TRBV7-3 | TRBD2 | CASSPGTSGGKDEQFF
TRBV18 | NA | CASSPYPGDTEAFF